This T cell receptor beta chain appears in the sequencing data of a study of cytomegalovirus exposure and HLA in healthy donors. A note on this clone: Its target is unknown.

Overall study findings and caveats: The study labeled 150 to 200 TCR beta chains cytomegalovirus-associated. Most TCRs appeared rarely, but some public TCRs recurred in many donors.

The PCR employed 60 Vbeta primers together with 13 Jbeta primers. Using immunoSEQ multiplex PCR, the repertoire was profiled, and TCRdb retains in-frame clones only, with some absent. Of some 150,000 clones listed, around three quarters are singletons. Trimming cost V 1 base and J 2 bases; bases outside gene matches: 10. The length of the CDR3 is 16 residues. From germline, CDR1 is SQVTM and CDR2 ANQGSEA. The chain is built from TRBV29-1 and TRBJ2-5, with TRBD1 matching over 7 bases. The sequenced sample was PBMCs. This clonotype was obtained from a man in his forties in good health and CMV-seronegative. The DNA of the CDR3 is TGCAGCGTTGAAGGTGAGTCAGGGGGAAATCAAGAGACCCAGTACTTC. Translation: CSVEGESGGNQETQYF.